The subject of this entry is one T cell receptor beta chain. Its antigen is currently unknown. This specimen belongs to a study of CXCR3-negative and CXCR3-positive naive CD8 T cells. Points from the study as a whole: CXCR3-positive naive cells carried more hydrophobic TRB CDR3s than CXCR3-negative ones.

Subsets of CD8+ T cells were each sorted in triplicate at approximately 270,000 cells apiece. Germline V gene sequence: CDR1 DFQATT, CDR2 SNEGSKA (reference sequence). The CDR3 extends over 14 amino acids. Each TRB cDNA library was prepared by 5' RACE (with UMI labels). TCRdb processed the 5' RACE reads again and assigns one entry to each CDR3 protein, with no DNA. The data include some 120,000 distinct CDR3 sequences; the top ten clones carry under 0.75%. The sequencing sample was made of naive CXCR3+ CD8+ T cells from blood. Subset defined: CD45RO-CCR7+CD27+CD95- naive CD8+ T cells expressing CXCR3 (TNR3+). The receptor was derived from a human donor in good health. Some clones in this sample may be carry-over from other donors' samples. The chain couples TRBV20-1 to TRBJ1-1. The CDR3 reads CSARDPSLNTEAFF.